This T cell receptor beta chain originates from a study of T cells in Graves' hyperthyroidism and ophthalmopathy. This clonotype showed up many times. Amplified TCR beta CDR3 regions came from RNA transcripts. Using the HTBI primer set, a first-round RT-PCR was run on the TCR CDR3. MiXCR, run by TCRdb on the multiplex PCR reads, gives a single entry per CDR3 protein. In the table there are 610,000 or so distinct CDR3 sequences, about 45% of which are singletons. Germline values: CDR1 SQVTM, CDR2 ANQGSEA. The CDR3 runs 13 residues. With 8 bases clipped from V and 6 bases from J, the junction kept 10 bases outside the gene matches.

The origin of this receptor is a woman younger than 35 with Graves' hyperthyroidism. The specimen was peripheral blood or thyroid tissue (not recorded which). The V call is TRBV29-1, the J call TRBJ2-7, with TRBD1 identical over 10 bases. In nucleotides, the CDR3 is TGCAGCTTTCTCGGGACAGGGGTTGCCGAGCAGTACTTC. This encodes CSFLGTGVAEQYF.